A selection of T cell receptor beta chains follows, all from one sample in a study of CD8+ T cells in alopecia areata. Sequenced by immunoSEQ multiplex PCR; TCRdb stores in-frame clones only, minus some. Of 80,000 or so clones in the sample, roughly 66% are singletons; the top ten hold 20% to 25%. Sequences were derived from CD8+ T cells sorted from blood, sampled at week 24, from a patient treated with tofacitinib. These receptors all come from a human donor with alopecia areata. Both conserved end residues are trimmed from each CDR3. Clone size appears in some rows only: once, few, many, or a class for an expanded clone.

>-|TRBV10-3|TRBJ1-1
AISEGVSTEAF
>-|TRBV7-2|TRBJ1-4
ASSTGQALFEKLF
>once|TRBV9|TRBJ2-7
ASSDLSGFEQY
>-|TRBV7-8|TRBJ1-2
ASSLPVGQGHGYT
>-|TRBV9|TRBJ2-1
ASSVSRDRVGNEQF
>-|TRBV4-1|TRBJ1-5
ASSQDPWQGRDLGNQPQH
>-|TRBV4-3|TRBJ2-2
ASRESGRAPGELF
>few|TRBV27|TRBJ2-1
ASSSDVYNEQF
>-|TRBV9|TRBJ2-5
ASSSAIDRGGETQY
>many|TRBV19|TRBJ1-1
ASSPLGQLDTEAF
>-|TRBV7-2|TRBJ2-1
ASSQGLAGRSYNEQF
>-|TRBV5-6|TRBJ2-7
ASSGGLRRGEQY
>-|TRBV4-1|TRBJ1-1
ASSSRVGNTEAF
>few|TRBV4-3|TRBJ2-7
ASSAGTDRGWSSYEQY
>-|TRBV29-1|TRBJ2-1
SVDSYNEQF
>-|TRBV29-1|TRBJ2-1
SVEGLSYNEQF
>-|TRBV7-8|TRBJ2-4
ASSLTGGQLAKNIQY
>-|TRBV4-3|TRBJ1-3
ASSQEIVNSGNTIY
>-|TRBV6-5|TRBJ1-2
ASSGTDDYGYT
>-|TRBV30|TRBJ2-1
AWSASVIEQF
>-|TRBV7-6|TRBJ2-3
ASSQIQGRGTDTQY
>-|TRBV7-9|TRBJ1-1
ASTPNTEAF
>-|TRBV27|TRBJ2-5
ASSLMAVVGPGQETQY
>-|TRBV5-6|TRBJ2-2
ASSLGLAGKPNTGELF
>-|TRBV7-9|TRBJ2-7
ASSPITHEQY